Listed here are 21 T cell receptor beta chains from one sample, sequenced in a study of patients and donors after allogeneic stem cell transplantation (TCRdb year 2020). The receptor library was made with RT-PCR. Sequenced using a NextSeq 550. Starting from the raw public reads, TCRdb applied fastp trimming at Q25, assembled clones with MiXCR and retained in-frame beta chains. Each entry is one CDR3 protein sequence, shown with its most common DNA and genes. This sample gives around 150,000 distinct CDR3 sequences in total; approximately 37% of them show up just once. 40% to 55% of the sample lies in the top ten. Sequences were obtained from blood, either unsorted or a sorted T cell fraction (not recorded which). The receptors stem from a human donor who was either an allogeneic HSCT recipient or a stem cell or donor lymphocyte infusion donor (not recorded which). It is not recorded whose cells these are; they may come from a transplant donor.

There are a few counts of this clonotype. The CDR3 DNA reads TGTGCCAGCAGCTTGGGGGACAGGGATAGCAATCAGCCCCAGCATTTT. Amino acid sequence: CASSLGDRDSNQPQHF. The chain is built from TRBV5-6 and TRBJ1-5; 9 nucleotides agree with TRBD1. Unmatched junction bases numbered 1, after V lost 0 bases and J lost 0 bases. Germline V gives CDR1 SGHDT, CDR2 YYEEEE. This CDR3 region has 16 residues.

V is TRBV5-1 and J is TRBJ1-6; 12 bases are a match to TRBD1. Unmatched junction bases numbered 6, after V lost 3 bases and J lost 11 bases. This CDR3 has 15 residues. Germline V lookup: CDR1 SGHRS, CDR2 YFSETQ. CDR3 sequence reads: CASSSSGQGAAPLHF. In nucleotides, the CDR3 is TGCGCCAGCAGCTCGTCGGGACAGGGGGCCGCACCCCTCCACTTT.

This rearrangement joins TRBV24-1 to TRBJ2-7; D gene uncertain. Trimming took 0 bases from V and 2 from J, leaving 13 bases between them. This CDR3 is 16 amino acids long. Germline V gene sequence: CDR1 KGHDR, CDR2 SFDVKD. CDR3 coding DNA: TGTGCCACCAGTGATTTGCGGTGGAAGGCAACCTACGAGCAGTACTTC. Translated: CATSDLRWKATYEQYF.

The rearrangement uses TRBV28 and TRBJ2-7, with 7 bases matching TRBD1. This CDR3 region has 13 residues. CDR1 is MDHEN, CDR2 SYDVKM, per germline. The junction had 4 bases not matched to a gene; V was cut back by 6 bases and J by 2 bases. In nucleotides, the CDR3 is TGTGCCAGCAGCCAGGGACAGCCCTACGAGCAGTACGTC. Translating it yields CASSQGQPYEQYV.

This clonotype showed up just a few times. The V call is TRBV6-1, the J call TRBJ2-1; 13 bases match TRBD2. V was clipped by 8 bases and J by 5 bases; unmatched bases: 3. The CDR3 sequence is 14 residues long. Germline V gene sequence: CDR1 MNHNS, CDR2 SASEGT. The CDR3 here is CASQLAGGNNEQFF. CDR3 DNA sequence: TGTGCCAGCCAACTAGCGGGGGGGAACAATGAGCAGTTCTTC.

This chain connects TRBV6-5 to TRBJ1-1; weak D call: TRBD1 (5 bases). This CDR3 is 13 amino acids long. Trimming removed 6 bases from V and 11 bases from J, with 19 bases in between. From germline, CDR1 is MNHEY and CDR2 SVGAGI. The DNA of the CDR3 is TGTGCCAGCAGGCCCGGTGGGGCAGTGGGGGCTTTCTTT. Translation: CASRPGGAVGAFF.

This clonotype was detected many times. The chain joins TRBV2 to TRBJ1-5; D is uncertain. CDR3 length: 16 amino acids. Trimming took 6 bases from V and 4 from J, leaving 19 bases between them. Germline-derived CDR1 and CDR2 are SNHLY and FYNNEI. This chain's CDR3 is CASSPRTDQLNQPQHF. CDR3 DNA: TGTGCCAGCAGCCCACGGACCGACCAACTGAATCAGCCCCAGCATTTT.

In this sample, this clonotype turned up a few times. The V and J genes are TRBV6-6 and TRBJ1-4; D call uncertain. Between the trimmed V and J ends, which lost 6 bases and 8 bases, there was a span of 10 bases. The CDR3 has 12 amino acids. Looked up from germline, CDR1 is MNHNY and CDR2 is SVGAGI (reference sequence). The CDR3 bases are TGTGCCAGCAGCCAAGGGTGGGAAAAACTGTTTTTT. Encoded protein: CASSQGWEKLFF.

The CDR3, as DNA: TGTGCCAGCAGGGGGTTTTCCTACGAGCAGTACGTC. It codes for CASRGFSYEQYV. The chain carries TRBV28 and TRBJ2-7; D not resolved. Per germline, CDR1 MDHEN and CDR2 SYDVKM. The CDR3 consists of 12 residues. Deletions cut 6 bases from V and 1 base from J, with 7 bases between.

V usage is TRBV9 and J usage is TRBJ1-5, with D perhaps TRBD1 (5 bases). Germline CDR1 and CDR2: SGDLS and YYNGEE. V was shortened by 0 bases and J by 4 bases, with 11 bases between the two germline ends. The CDR3 spans 15 residues. The DNA for the CDR3 is TGTGCCAGCAGCGTAGGCACAGGCGAGAATCAGCCCCAGCATTTT. Protein: CASSVGTGENQPQHF.

This clonotype was found a few times. The chain joins TRBV4-2 to TRBJ2-5; D ambiguous. Trimming removed 5 bases at V and 5 bases at J, with 9 bases between. The germline gives CDR1 LGHNA, CDR2 YNFKEQ. This CDR3 is built from 12 residues. CDR3 in amino acids: CASSSPSETQYF. CDR3 DNA: TGTGCCAGCAGCAGCCCTTCGGAGACCCAGTACTTC.

The chain uses TRBV9 and TRBJ2-3, with 9 bases identical to TRBD1. Germline trimming cut 4 bases from V and 1 base from J; bases unmatched to any gene: 7. Per the germline V gene, CDR1 is SGDLS and CDR2 is YYNGEE. This CDR3 has 16 residues. Here the CDR3 DNA reads TGTGCCAGCAGCCCACAGGGGGCGCCGGGCACAGATACGCAGTATTTT. Translation gives CASSPQGAPGTDTQYF. The whole variable domain, remainder taken from reference TRBV9 and TRBJ2-3, is DSGVTQTPKHLITATGQRVTLRCSPRSGDLSVYWYQQSLDQGLQFLIQYYNGEERAKGNILERFSAQQFPDLHSELNLSSLELGDSALYFCASSPQGAPGTDTQYFGPGTRLTVL.

V usage is TRBV7-9 and J usage is TRBJ1-1, with D possibly matching TRBD1 (6 bases). The V gene's germline CDR1 is SEHNR and CDR2 FQNEAQ (reference sequence). Trimming left V 4 bases short and J 0 bases short, with 9 bases between. The CDR3 runs to 14 residues. The CDR3 DNA is TGTGCCAGCAGCTCGGGACAACTGAACACTGAAGCTTTCTTT. This gives the protein CASSSGQLNTEAFF. The entire variable domain, with the rest obtained from reference TRBV7-9 and TRBJ1-1, is as follows: DTGVSQNPRHKITKRGQNVTFRCDPISEHNRLYWYRQTLGQGPEFLTYFQNEAQLEKSRLLSDRFSAERPKGSFSTLEIQRTEQGDSAMYLCASSSGQLNTEAFFGQGTRLTVV.

The chain couples TRBV2 to TRBJ1-6; D is undetermined. This CDR3 is built from 15 residues. With 3 bases removed from V and 3 bases from J, the gap between germline ends came to 9 bases. CDR1 is SNHLY, CDR2 FYNNEI, per germline. CDR3 amino acids: CASSEVPSYNSPLHF. In nucleotides, the CDR3 is TGTGCCAGCAGTGAGGTTCCAAGCTATAATTCACCCCTCCACTTT.

The DNA for the CDR3 is TGTGCCACCAGTGGGGTGACAGGGGGCGCGTGGAATGAGCAGTTCTTC. Translation gives CATSGVTGGAWNEQFF. The chain employs TRBV24-1 and TRBJ2-1, with 10 bases fitting TRBD1. The V segment lost 5 bases and the J segment 7 bases; nucleotides outside the gene matches: 10. CDR1 and CDR2 from the germline V gene are KGHDR and SFDVKD. The CDR3 consists of 16 residues.

This clonotype has more than one count but fewer than ten. This CDR3 reads CASSISGANYGYTF. CDR3 nucleotide sequence: TGTGCCAGCAGCATAAGTGGGGCTAACTATGGCTACACCTTC. The chain has TRBV2 and TRBJ1-2; D ambiguous. This CDR3 has 14 residues. The V gene's germline CDR1 is SNHLY and CDR2 FYNNEI. Trimming took off 6 bases at V and 0 bases at J, with 11 bases between the two ends.

The V and J genes are TRBV3-1 and TRBJ2-7; D may match TRBD1 or TRBD2 (5 bases each). The CDR3 runs to 14 residues. The ends were cut back, 2 bases at V and 0 bases at J, with 8 bases in the middle. CDR1 LGHDT and CDR2 YNNKEL come from the germline V gene (reference sequence). DNA of the CDR3: TGTGCCAGCAGCCAAACGGGGACCTCCTACGAGCAGTACGTC. It encodes CASSQTGTSYEQYV.

This chain links TRBV20-1 with TRBJ1-2; 7 bases match TRBD1. The CDR3 sequence is 15 residues long. V lost 3 bases, J lost 8 bases, and 15 bases stayed unmatched. Germline CDR1 DFQATT, CDR2 SNEGSKA (reference sequence). The CDR3 DNA is TGCAGTGCTAGTGCATCCGGGACAGCCCTCGGGGGCTACACCTTC. Its translation: CSASASGTALGGYTF.

This clonotype was seen only a few times. The chain recombines TRBV20-1 with TRBJ2-2, with D perhaps matching TRBD1 (5 bases). The germline V and J ends were trimmed by 3 bases and 6 bases, with 14 bases remaining between them. This CDR3 region has 14 residues. Germline CDR1 DFQATT, CDR2 SNEGSKA (reference sequence). This CDR3 reads CSARMVEGAGELFF. DNA of the CDR3: TGCAGTGCTAGGATGGTGGAAGGGGCCGGGGAGCTGTTTTTT.

V and J are TRBV5-1 and TRBJ2-4; TRBD1 is a possible D gene (6 bases). Between the trimmed V and J ends, which lost 3 bases and 4 bases, there was a span of 11 bases. CDR3 length equals 14 residues. Looked up from germline, CDR1 is SGHRS and CDR2 is YFSETQ. This chain's CDR3 is CASSSGTGKNIQYF. The CDR3 region has the DNA TGCGCCAGCAGCTCGGGAACAGGGAAAAACATTCAGTACTTC.

Many counts were recorded for this clonotype. The genes are TRBV20-1 and TRBJ1-2; no clear D. The germline V gene encodes CDR1 DFQATT and CDR2 SNEGSKA (reference sequence). V was cut by 0 bases and J by 1 base, with 6 bases left in between. The CDR3 totals 13 residues. Here the CDR3 reads CSARELRNYGYTF. CDR3 nucleotide sequence: TGCAGTGCTAGAGAACTGCGTAACTATGGCTACACCTTC.